The 25 T cell receptor beta chains presented below share a single source sample, sequenced in a study of response to subunit inactivated influenza vaccine. A single record per CDR3 protein comes from TCRdb applying MiXCR to the RT-PCR reads. This sample carries about 480,000 distinct CDR3 sequences, 9.5% to 13% of them seen once, and the ten largest clones take over 9.5%. Material: PBMCs from blood, obtained roughly 47 days after vaccination. The source is a man between 45 and 60 years old who received an inactivated influenza vaccine.

There are a few counts of this clonotype. The chain carries TRBV28 and TRBJ1-1, with D perhaps matching TRBD1 (6 bases). Trimming shortened V by 7 bases and J by 4 bases, and 16 bases separated the two germline ends. Germline V CDR1 and CDR2: MDHEN, SYDVKM. CDR3 length: 14 amino acids. The DNA of the CDR3 is TGTGCCAGCAACTTCCCCCAGGACAGCACTGAAGCTTTCTTT. Its protein is CASNFPQDSTEAFF.

This clonotype appeared a few times. This chain's CDR3 is CASSLELDSGSADTQYF. Written as DNA, the CDR3 is TGCGCCAGCAGCTTGGAGTTGGATAGCGGGAGTGCAGATACGCAGTATTTT. The rearrangement links TRBV5-1 to TRBJ2-3; 9 positions agree with TRBD2. After removal of 0 bases from V and 4 bases from J, the junction contained 9 bases not matched to a gene. The CDR3 has 17 residues. CDR1 SGHRS and CDR2 YFSETQ come from the germline V gene.

This clonotype was counted a few times. The chain combines TRBV12-3 or TRBV12-4 with TRBJ2-5, with TRBD2 identical over 7 bases. This CDR3 is 12 amino acids long. The junction had 3 bases not matched to a gene; V was cut back by 8 bases and J by 3 bases. The CDR3 sequence: CASAGLEETQYF. CDR3 bases: TGTGCCAGCGCCGGACTAGAAGAGACCCAGTACTTC.

This clonotype has a count of ten or more. This rearrangement joins TRBV7-8 to TRBJ2-1; D may correspond to TRBD1 or TRBD2 (6 bases each). The V gene's germline CDR1 is SGHVS and CDR2 FQNEAQ. There are 16 residues in the CDR3. V was trimmed by 1 base and J by 0 bases, leaving 10 bases between them. DNA of the CDR3: TGTGCCAGCAGCTTAGTAGGGGGGAGCTCCTACAATGAGCAGTTCTTC. This encodes CASSLVGGSSYNEQFF.

This clonotype was detected many times. The J gene is TRBJ2-5, the V gene TRBV29-1, with D unclear. The CDR3 length is 13 residues. Germline loops: CDR1 SQVTM, CDR2 ANQGSEA. The V and J ends lost 0 bases and 5 bases respectively, with 10 bases between them. The CDR3 protein is CSVEELYGETQYF. DNA of the CDR3: TGCAGCGTTGAAGAGCTCTATGGGGAGACCCAGTACTTC.

This clonotype was observed a handful of times. V and J are TRBV20-1 and TRBJ2-5; 7 bases match TRBD2. Germline assignment: CDR1 DFQATT and CDR2 SNEGSKA (reference sequence). This CDR3 is built from 15 residues. Unmatched junction bases numbered 10, after V lost 1 base and J lost 5 bases. Here the CDR3 reads CSARVASGRVETQYF. The CDR3 DNA sequence: TGCAGTGCTAGAGTTGCTAGCGGCCGTGTGGAGACCCAGTACTTC.

V is TRBV29-1 and J is TRBJ2-2; D is possibly TRBD1 or TRBD2 (7 bases each). This CDR3 region has 16 residues. V was trimmed by 0 bases and J by 0 bases, leaving 11 bases between them. Germline values: CDR1 SQVTM, CDR2 ANQGSEA. The CDR3 coding sequence is TGCAGCGTTGAAGATCAGGGGGGGGCGAACACCGGGGAGCTGTTTTTT. Protein sequence: CSVEDQGGANTGELFF.

There are many counts of this clonotype. V gene TRBV12-3 or TRBV12-4 combines with J gene TRBJ2-1, with D unclear. The V and J ends lost 1 base and 2 bases respectively, with 12 bases between them. The CDR3 extends over 16 amino acids. CDR3 nucleotides: TGTGCCAGCAGTTTAGGGGGTACTGCGGCCTACAATGAGCAGTTCTTC. Translation gives CASSLGGTAAYNEQFF.

This clonotype was picked up a small number of times. V is TRBV4-3 and J is TRBJ1-2; no reliable D call. Germline assignment: CDR1 LGHNA and CDR2 YSLEER. Trimming took 0 bases from V and 3 from J, leaving 17 bases between them. The CDR3 is 17 residues long. This CDR3 reads CASSQDPVLELDYGYTF. In nucleotides, the CDR3 is TGCGCCAGCAGCCAAGATCCCGTGCTGGAACTTGACTATGGCTACACCTTC.

This clonotype was seen at least ten times. J is TRBJ1-4 and V is TRBV5-1; possibly TRBD1 for D (6 bases). CDR3 length equals 15 residues. Trimming stripped 4 bases from V and 0 bases from J, with 10 bases between. The V gene's germline CDR1 is SGHRS and CDR2 YFSETQ. CDR3 sequence: CASSTTGPTNEKLFF. In nucleotides, the CDR3 is TGCGCCAGCAGCACGACAGGACCAACTAATGAAAAACTGTTTTTT. The full variable domain, in which reference TRBV5-1 and TRBJ1-4 provide the parts outside the CDR3, is KAGVTQTPRYLIKTRGQQVTLSCSPISGHRSVSWYQQTPGQGLQFLFEYFSETQRNKGNFPGRFSGRQFSNSRSEMNVSTLELGDSALYLCASSTTGPTNEKLFFGSGTQLSVL.

The chain combines TRBV7-9 with TRBJ2-2; 8 bases agree with TRBD1. The CDR3 loop spans 15 amino acids. The germline gives CDR1 SEHNR, CDR2 FQNEAQ (reference sequence). The junction had 11 bases not matched to a gene; V was cut back by 10 bases and J by 4 bases. The CDR3 DNA sequence: TGTGCCATCCCACCGTCGGACAGGGTCACCGGGGAGCTGTTTTTT. Amino acids: CAIPPSDRVTGELFF.

This clonotype was recorded at least ten times. V and J are TRBV7-2 and TRBJ2-7; 7 positions match TRBD1. CDR1 SGHTA and CDR2 FQGNSA come from the germline V gene. Trimming at V came to 0 bases and at J to 1 base, leaving 9 bases not matched to a gene. This CDR3 comprises 17 residues. CDR3 DNA sequence: TGTGCCAGCAGCTTAGCTAGGGGGCAGGTAGGATCCTACGAGCAGTACTTC. This translates into CASSLARGQVGSYEQYF.

The V call is TRBV5-5, the J call TRBJ2-5, with 7 bases identical to TRBD1. Germline V CDR1 and CDR2: SGHKS, YYEKEE (reference sequence). V shed 4 bases and J 1 base; nucleotides not matched to a gene: 4. This CDR3 is built from 14 residues. The CDR3 region is CASSAGDSQETQYF. The CDR3 nucleotides are TGTGCCAGCAGCGCAGGGGACAGCCAAGAGACCCAGTACTTC. The full variable domain, completed using reference TRBV5-5 and TRBJ2-5, is DAGVTQSPTHLIKTRGQQVTLRCSPISGHKSVSWYQQVLGQGPQFIFQYYEKEERGRGNFPDRFSARQFPNYSSELNVNALLLGDSALYLCASSAGDSQETQYFGPGTRLLVL.

The chain combines TRBV12-3 or TRBV12-4 with TRBJ2-7; D ambiguous. The CDR3 has 12 residues. V lost 8 bases and J lost 2, with 10 bases in between. The CDR3 region is CASATWPYEQYF. DNA of the CDR3: TGTGCCAGCGCTACTTGGCCCTACGAGCAGTACTTC.

The CDR3 spells CASSLSIDRRAYGYTF. The CDR3 nucleotides are TGTGCCAGCAGTTTATCTATAGACAGGAGAGCCTATGGCTACACCTTC. The chain joins TRBV27 to TRBJ1-2; TRBD1 is a possible D gene (6 bases). CDR3 length: 16 residues. Germline lookup yields CDR1 MNHEY and CDR2 SMNVEV (reference sequence). V lost 0 bases, J lost 4 bases, and 15 bases lay in between.

This clonotype was counted many times. The chain links TRBV12-3 or TRBV12-4 to TRBJ2-7; D remains unclear. The CDR3 spans 14 residues. Trimming pared 8 bases from V and 2 bases from J, leaving 16 bases between. CDR3 sequence reads: CASGPLGSTYEQYF. As DNA, the CDR3 is TGTGCCAGCGGACCCCTGGGGTCCACCTACGAGCAGTACTTC.

This clonotype has a count of ten or more. CDR3 DNA: TGTGCCATCAGTGCACTAGCGGGAGTAGGGGGCACAGATACGCAGTATTTT. Amino acids: CAISALAGVGGTDTQYF. The chain recombines TRBV10-3 with TRBJ2-3; 11 bases match TRBD2. V was pared by 4 bases and J by 1 base, with 7 bases of the junction left unmatched. The CDR3 covers 17 residues. Looked up from germline, CDR1 is ENHRY and CDR2 is SYGVKD.

This clonotype was counted ten times or more. The chain has TRBV12-3 or TRBV12-4 and TRBJ2-7; tentatively, D is TRBD1 (6 bases). V lost 4 bases and J lost 0, with 16 bases in between. This CDR3 region has 16 residues. CDR3: CASSSRGGKTSYEQYF. DNA of the CDR3: TGTGCCAGCAGTTCCAGGGGTGGCAAGACCTCCTACGAGCAGTACTTC.

With regard to this clonotype: No conserved phenylalanine or tryptophan ends this CDR3, so it is likely a read error. The DNA is left out, because the CDR3 cannot be placed on it with certainty; the CDR3 is given as TCRdb lists it. The chain couples TRBV23-1 to TRBJ2-1; no DNA check was done on the table's D call, TRBD2. Being an ORF, TRBV23-1 has a function that is uncertain. The CDR3 totals 13 residues, both ends included. The CDR3 sequence: CASSQSTGLAGPS.

V is TRBV4-2 and J is TRBJ2-7, with D uncertain. Trimming pared 0 bases from V and 0 bases from J, leaving 12 bases between. The V gene's germline CDR1 is LGHNA and CDR2 YNFKEQ. This CDR3 region has 16 residues. The DNA of the CDR3 is TGTGCCAGCAGCCAAGATTTCGGTTTTAGCTCCTACGAGCAGTACTTC. Translating it yields CASSQDFGFSSYEQYF.

This clonotype turned up a few times. The chain is built from TRBV9 and TRBJ2-1; 10 bases match TRBD2. V shed 1 base and J 4 bases; nucleotides not matched to a gene: 5. There are 16 residues in the CDR3. Germline V lookup: CDR1 SGDLS, CDR2 YYNGEE. The CDR3 protein is CASSVTTSGNYNEQFF. As DNA, the CDR3 is TGTGCCAGCAGCGTAACCACTAGCGGGAATTACAATGAGCAGTTCTTC.

This clonotype was recorded at least ten times. The chain uses TRBV25-1 and TRBJ2-5; 7 bases align to TRBD2. This CDR3 is 13 amino acids long. Germline lookup yields CDR1 MGHDK and CDR2 SYGVNS. V lost 7 bases, J lost 5 bases, and 7 bases stayed unmatched. CDR3 amino acids: CASTVAGVETQYF. CDR3 nucleotide sequence: TGTGCCAGCACCGTGGCGGGAGTTGAGACCCAGTACTTC.

The J gene is TRBJ2-1, the V gene TRBV20-1; 14 nucleotides agree with TRBD2. The CDR3 covers 19 residues. J gave up 0 bases and V 2 bases, and 9 bases lay outside the gene matches. In germline, CDR1 is DFQATT, CDR2 SNEGSKA (reference sequence). The CDR3 DNA reads as TGCAGTGCTAGAAAGACTAGCGGGAGGGCCATCAGCTCCTACAATGAGCAGTTCTTC. As protein: CSARKTSGRAISSYNEQFF.

The chain combines TRBV12-3 or TRBV12-4 with TRBJ2-7, with D perhaps matching TRBD2 (5 bases). This CDR3 is 13 amino acids long. V lost 6 bases and J lost 5, with 14 bases in between. The CDR3 protein is CASSPLAGHEQYF. The CDR3 region has the DNA TGTGCCAGCAGCCCTCTGGCGGGCCACGAGCAGTACTTC.

This clonotype was observed many times. The chain carries TRBV29-1 and TRBJ1-1; D not resolved. The CDR3 is made up of 11 amino acids. V was cut by 6 bases and J by 0 bases, with 5 bases left in between. The germline V gene encodes CDR1 SQVTM and CDR2 ANQGSEA. The CDR3 spells CSVGMNTEAFF. The CDR3 region has the DNA TGCAGCGTCGGGATGAACACTGAAGCTTTCTTT.